A single sample gave rise to the 18 T cell receptor beta chains below, sequenced in a study of T cells after yellow fever vaccination. TCRdb reprocessed the 5' RACE reads with MiXCR, giving one entry per CDR3 protein. This sample has more than 95,000 distinct CDR3 sequences, with roughly 7.9% found just once. The material sequenced was CD4+ T cells sorted from PBMCs, taken roughly seven weeks after the first yellow fever vaccination. These receptors came from a man between 18 and 29 years old who received the YFV17D yellow fever vaccine.

This clonotype was observed at least ten times. The chain employs TRBV5-6 and TRBJ2-1; 10 nucleotides agree with TRBD2. J lost 7 bases, V lost 4 bases, and 5 bases had no gene match. This CDR3 comprises 14 residues. CDR1 is SGHDT, CDR2 YYEEEE, per germline. CDR3 loop: CASSQRGGRNEQFF. CDR3 DNA sequence: TGTGCCAGCAGCCAGCGGGGGGGCCGGAATGAGCAGTTCTTC.

This clonotype was detected only a few times. This CDR3 reads CASSFSGVSTDTQYF. The CDR3 DNA sequence: TGCGCCAGCAGCTTTAGCGGGGTTAGCACAGATACGCAGTATTTT. The chain carries TRBV5-1 and TRBJ2-3; 8 positions match TRBD2. CDR3 length: 15 residues. Per germline, CDR1 SGHRS and CDR2 YFSETQ. Trimming took 2 bases from V and 0 from J; bases not matched to a gene: 2. The full variable domain, with the rest looked up from reference TRBV5-1 and TRBJ2-3, is KAGVTQTPRYLIKTRGQQVTLSCSPISGHRSVSWYQQTPGQGLQFLFEYFSETQRNKGNFPGRFSGRQFSNSRSEMNVSTLELGDSALYLCASSFSGVSTDTQYFGPGTRLTVL.

This clonotype has a count of ten or more. The V and J genes are TRBV28 and TRBJ2-3; possibly TRBD1 for D (6 bases). V was clipped by 6 bases and J by 4 bases, with 23 bases between them. CDR1 and CDR2 from the germline V gene are MDHEN and SYDVKM. CDR3 size: 17 residues. The CDR3 loop reads CASRGSGRAGAADTQYF. CDR3 coding DNA: TGTGCCAGCAGAGGTTCGGGGCGGGCAGGGGCTGCAGATACGCAGTATTTT.

The CDR3 spells CASSSRDRGRETQYF. The CDR3 DNA reads TGTGCCAGCAGCTCCCGGGACAGGGGGCGGGAGACCCAGTACTTC. The V call is TRBV5-6, the J call TRBJ2-5; 12 bases match TRBD1. V was clipped by 3 bases and J by 5 bases; unmatched bases: 5. CDR3 size: 15 residues. The V gene's germline CDR1 is SGHDT and CDR2 YYEEEE.

CDR3 region: CASFRDWTEAFF. The CDR3 nucleotides read TGTGCCAGCTTTCGGGATTGGACTGAAGCTTTCTTT. The genes are TRBV5-5 and TRBJ1-1; D is unresolved. V dropped 7 bases and J dropped 5 bases, with 12 bases sitting between them. CDR1 and CDR2 from the germline V gene are SGHKS and YYEKEE (reference sequence). The CDR3 has 12 residues. The variable domain in full, with the rest retrieved from reference TRBV5-5 and TRBJ1-1, is DAGVTQSPTHLIKTRGQQVTLRCSPISGHKSVSWYQQVLGQGPQFIFQYYEKEERGRGNFPDRFSARQFPNYSSELNVNALLLGDSALYLCASFRDWTEAFFGQGTRLTVV.

There are many counts of this clonotype. The chain is built from TRBV29-1 and TRBJ2-3; D remains ambiguous. The CDR3 spans 12 residues. The germline V gene has CDR1 SQVTM and CDR2 ANQGSEA. Trimming took off 6 bases at V and 0 bases at J, with 7 bases between the two ends. The DNA of the CDR3 is TGCAGCGTCCGACCCAGCACAGATACGCAGTATTTT. This gives the protein CSVRPSTDTQYF.

The sample holds a few counts of this clonotype. V and J are TRBV6-1 and TRBJ2-7, with TRBD1 matching over 8 bases. This CDR3 has 15 amino acids. The germline CDR1 and CDR2 sequences are MNHNS and SASEGT. After removal of 6 bases from V and 2 bases from J, the junction contained 9 bases not matched to a gene. CDR3 in DNA: TGTGCCAGCAGATCTACCGGGACAGGAGCCTACGAGCAGTACTTC. Protein sequence: CASRSTGTGAYEQYF.

This clonotype was counted at least ten times. V and J are TRBV27 and TRBJ2-5, with D possibly TRBD1 on 6 matching bases. Germline loops: CDR1 MNHEY, CDR2 SMNVEV (reference sequence). The CDR3 is 14 residues long. V was trimmed by 5 bases and J by 2 bases, leaving 12 bases between them. In DNA form, the CDR3 reads TGTGCCAGCAGTCCCATGAGGGGGCAAGAGACCCAGTACTTC. This sequence encodes CASSPMRGQETQYF.

The chain uses TRBV5-4 and TRBJ2-3; possibly TRBD1 for D (6 bases). The CDR3 contains 14 residues. The V gene lost 4 bases and the J gene lost 2 bases, with 11 bases spanning the gap. Per the germline V gene, CDR1 is SGHNT and CDR2 is YYREEE (reference sequence). CDR3 nucleotide sequence: TGTGCCAGCAGCGCCGGACAGCACACAGATACGCAGTATTTT. Its translation is CASSAGQHTDTQYF.

This clonotype was found many times. The chain links TRBV5-4 to TRBJ1-1; the D is unclear. CDR3 length: 13 residues. V was clipped by 4 bases and J by 3 bases, with 10 bases between them. Per the germline V gene, CDR1 is SGHNT and CDR2 is YYREEE (reference sequence). CDR3 amino acids: CASSLGRDTEAFF. The CDR3, as DNA: TGTGCCAGCAGCCTAGGGAGGGACACTGAAGCTTTCTTT. The full variable domain, its missing parts supplied by reference TRBV5-4 and TRBJ1-1, is ETGVTQSPTHLIKTRGQQVTLRCSSQSGHNTVSWYQQALGQGPQFIFQYYREEENGRGNFPPRFSGLQFPNYSSELNVNALELDDSALYLCASSLGRDTEAFFGQGTRLTVV.

This clonotype has at least ten counts. The V call is TRBV5-6, the J call TRBJ1-2; a weak D match, TRBD1 (6 bases). The CDR3 contains 14 residues. V lost 3 bases and J 0 bases, leaving 9 bases between the germline ends. Per the germline V gene, CDR1 is SGHDT and CDR2 is YYEEEE. CDR3 sequence reads: CASSWGAANYGYTF. Here the CDR3 DNA reads TGTGCCAGCAGCTGGGGGGCGGCTAACTATGGCTACACCTTC.

The sample holds many counts of this clonotype. V usage is TRBV3-1 and J usage is TRBJ1-2, with D unclear. Germline-derived CDR1 and CDR2 are LGHDT and YNNKEL (reference sequence). V was clipped by 8 bases and J by 4 bases, with 14 bases between them. CDR3 length equals 13 residues. The CDR3 sequence is CASAPDGLYGYTF. The DNA of the CDR3 is TGTGCCAGCGCCCCCGACGGCCTCTATGGCTACACCTTC.

This clonotype was recorded many times. This chain uses TRBV4-3 with TRBJ2-3; 11 bases map to TRBD2. The CDR3 sequence is 17 residues long. In germline, CDR1 is LGHNA, CDR2 YSLEER. Trimming removed 4 bases from V and 4 bases from J; junction bases left unmatched: 10. The CDR3 sequence: CASSPRLAGSRPDTQYF. CDR3 DNA: TGCGCCAGCAGCCCTCGACTAGCGGGGTCTCGTCCAGATACGCAGTATTTT.

The sample holds a few counts of this clonotype. This chain uses TRBV3-1 with TRBJ1-1, with a weak D call TRBD1 (5 bases). This CDR3 comprises 13 residues. Trimming took 5 bases from V and 4 from J, leaving 11 bases between them. Germline lookup yields CDR1 LGHDT and CDR2 YNNKEL (reference sequence). The CDR3: CASSVGAGTEAFF. In DNA, the CDR3 is TGTGCCAGCAGCGTCGGGGCTGGCACTGAAGCTTTCTTT.

This clonotype has ten or more counts. V usage is TRBV29-1 and J usage is TRBJ2-2; D is undetermined. The CDR3 covers 11 residues. Trimming shortened V by 0 bases and J by 7 bases, and 3 bases separated the two germline ends. Germline CDR1 and CDR2: SQVTM and ANQGSEA. Here the CDR3 reads CSVEEGGELFF. DNA of the CDR3: TGCAGCGTTGAAGAGGGCGGGGAGCTGTTTTTT.

This clonotype was found many times. The V call is TRBV3-1, the J call TRBJ2-2; D possibly matches TRBD1 or TRBD2 (5 bases each). Trimming stripped 2 bases from V and 7 bases from J, with 8 bases between. This CDR3 has 13 amino acids. In germline, CDR1 is LGHDT, CDR2 YNNKEL (reference sequence). CDR3: CASSQRGVGELFF. The CDR3 nucleotides read TGTGCCAGCAGCCAACGAGGGGTCGGGGAGCTGTTTTTT.

Ten or more counts support this clonotype. J is TRBJ1-6 and V is TRBV20-1; 7 nucleotides match TRBD1. CDR1 and CDR2 (germline): DFQATT, SNEGSKA (reference sequence). Germline trimming cut 4 bases from V and 6 bases from J; bases unmatched to any gene: 3. The CDR3 is made up of 13 amino acids. The CDR3 bases are TGCAGTGCTAAGACAGGGCTTAATTCACCCCTCCACTTT. It codes for CSAKTGLNSPLHF.

There are many counts of this clonotype. The chain couples TRBV9 to TRBJ2-7; 7 bases line up with TRBD1. Germline assignment: CDR1 SGDLS and CDR2 YYNGEE. The CDR3 runs to 13 residues. V was pared by 3 bases and J by 6 bases, with 6 bases of the junction left unmatched. The CDR3, as DNA: TGTGCCAGCAGCGCAGAGGGACAGCGCGAGCAGTACTTC. Protein sequence: CASSAEGQREQYF. The full variable domain, with the rest looked up from reference TRBV9 and TRBJ2-7, is DSGVTQTPKHLITATGQRVTLRCSPRSGDLSVYWYQQSLDQGLQFLIQYYNGEERAKGNILERFSAQQFPDLHSELNLSSLELGDSALYFCASSAEGQREQYFGPGTRLTVT.